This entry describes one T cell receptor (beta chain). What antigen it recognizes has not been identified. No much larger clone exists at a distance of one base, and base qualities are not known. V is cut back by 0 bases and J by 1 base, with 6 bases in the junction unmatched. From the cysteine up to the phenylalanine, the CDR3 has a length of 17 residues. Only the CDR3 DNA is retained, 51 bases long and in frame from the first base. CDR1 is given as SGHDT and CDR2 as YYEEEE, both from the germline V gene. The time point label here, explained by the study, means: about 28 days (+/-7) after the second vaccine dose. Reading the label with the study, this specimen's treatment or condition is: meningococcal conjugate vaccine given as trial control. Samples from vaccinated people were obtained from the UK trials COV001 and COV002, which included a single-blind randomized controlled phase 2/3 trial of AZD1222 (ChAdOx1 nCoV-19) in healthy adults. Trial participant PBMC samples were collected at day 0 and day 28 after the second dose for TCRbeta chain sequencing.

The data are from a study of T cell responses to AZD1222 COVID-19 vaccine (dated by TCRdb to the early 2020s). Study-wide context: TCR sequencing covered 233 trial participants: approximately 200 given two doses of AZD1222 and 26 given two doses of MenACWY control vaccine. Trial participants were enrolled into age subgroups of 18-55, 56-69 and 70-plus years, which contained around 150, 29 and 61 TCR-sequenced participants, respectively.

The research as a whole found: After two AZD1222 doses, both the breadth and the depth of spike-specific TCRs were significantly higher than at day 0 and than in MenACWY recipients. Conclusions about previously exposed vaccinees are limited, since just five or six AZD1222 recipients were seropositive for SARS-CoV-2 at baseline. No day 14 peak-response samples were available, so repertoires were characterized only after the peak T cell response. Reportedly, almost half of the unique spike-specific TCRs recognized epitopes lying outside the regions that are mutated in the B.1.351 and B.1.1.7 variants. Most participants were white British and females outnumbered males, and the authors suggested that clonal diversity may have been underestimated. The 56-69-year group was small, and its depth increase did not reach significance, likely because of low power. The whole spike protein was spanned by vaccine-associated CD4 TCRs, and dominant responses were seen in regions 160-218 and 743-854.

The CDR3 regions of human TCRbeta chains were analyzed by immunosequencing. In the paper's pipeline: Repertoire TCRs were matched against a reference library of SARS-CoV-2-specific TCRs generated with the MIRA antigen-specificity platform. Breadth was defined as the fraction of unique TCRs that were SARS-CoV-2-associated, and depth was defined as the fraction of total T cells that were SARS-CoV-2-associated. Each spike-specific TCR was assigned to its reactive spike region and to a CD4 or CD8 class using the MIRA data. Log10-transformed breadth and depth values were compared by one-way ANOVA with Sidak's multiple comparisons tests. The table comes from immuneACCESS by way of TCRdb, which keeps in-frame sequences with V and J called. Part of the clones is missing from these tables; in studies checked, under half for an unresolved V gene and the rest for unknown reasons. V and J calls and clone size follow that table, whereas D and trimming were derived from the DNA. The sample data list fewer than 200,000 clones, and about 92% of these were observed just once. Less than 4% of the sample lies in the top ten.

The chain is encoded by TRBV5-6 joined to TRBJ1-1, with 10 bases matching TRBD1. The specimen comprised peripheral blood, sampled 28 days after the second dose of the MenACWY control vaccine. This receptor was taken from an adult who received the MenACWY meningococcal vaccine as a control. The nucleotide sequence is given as TGTGCCAGCAGCTTGGATCTGGGACAGGGGAGGAACACTGAAGCTTTCTTT. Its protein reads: CASSLDLGQGRNTEAFF.